The sequence of this T cell receptor (beta chain) was determined in a study of circulating CD8 cells and anti-PD-1 response in melanoma. Between the trimmed V and J ends, which lost 2 bases and 2 bases, there was a span of 5 bases. Germline V gene data show CDR1 as MNHEY and CDR2 as SVGEGT. The CDR3 spans 13 residues. From live CD3+CD8+TCRalphabeta+ cells, four PD-1 and/or TIGIT subsets were sorted. By proportion, this clonotype is medium-sized. Each library started from around 14 ng of total RNA using the QIAseq Immune Repertoire TCR panel. TCRdb re-called the reads with MiXCR, one entry per CDR3 protein. The profile shows some 630 distinct CDR3 sequences, around 9% of them singletons.

The TCR originated in a human donor with melanoma. The sample here was CD8+ T cells from PBMCs, taken at baseline or after one month of anti-PD-1 therapy (not recorded which). This rearrangement joins TRBV6-2 or TRBV6-3 to TRBJ2-3; D call uncertain. The CDR3 DNA follows: TGTGCCAGCAGTTACGACCCCACAGATACGCAGTATTTT. Protein product: CASSYDPTDTQYF.